This TCR beta chain was captured by sequencing in a study of neurological immune-mediated disorders. This clonotype was recorded many times. Germline V gene lookup returns CDR1 ENHRY and CDR2 SYGVKD. The germline V and J ends were trimmed by 3 bases and 6 bases, with 9 bases remaining between them. CDR3 length: 12 residues. TCRdb used MiXCR to reprocess the 5' RACE reads, holding one entry per CDR3 protein. The sample consists of about 45,000 distinct CDR3 sequences, approximately 12% of them appearing once. Documented time point: longitudinal time-point 3. Sequences were obtained from PBMCs. This chain joins TRBV10-3 and TRBJ2-7; D could derive from TRBD1 or TRBD2 (5 bases each). The source of this sequence is a man younger than 45 in good health. The CDR3 DNA reads TGTGCCATCAGTGAATGGGGGACCGAGCAGTACTTC. Protein product: CAISEWGTEQYF.